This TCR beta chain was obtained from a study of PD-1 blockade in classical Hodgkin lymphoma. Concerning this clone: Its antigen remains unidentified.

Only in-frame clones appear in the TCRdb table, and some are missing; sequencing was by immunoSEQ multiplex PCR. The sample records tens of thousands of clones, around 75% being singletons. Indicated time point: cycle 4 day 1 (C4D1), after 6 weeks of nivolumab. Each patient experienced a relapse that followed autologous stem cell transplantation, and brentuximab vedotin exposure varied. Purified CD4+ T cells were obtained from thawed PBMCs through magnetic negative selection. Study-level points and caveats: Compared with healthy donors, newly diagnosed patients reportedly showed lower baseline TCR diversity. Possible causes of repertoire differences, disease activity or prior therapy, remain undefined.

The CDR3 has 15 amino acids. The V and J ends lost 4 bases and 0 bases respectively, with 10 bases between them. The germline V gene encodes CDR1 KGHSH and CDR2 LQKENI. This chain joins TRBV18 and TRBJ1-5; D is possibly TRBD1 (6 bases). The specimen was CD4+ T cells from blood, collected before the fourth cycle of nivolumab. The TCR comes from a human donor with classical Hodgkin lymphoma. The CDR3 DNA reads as TGTGCCAGCTCACTGGGACACGCTAGCAATCAGCCCCAGCATTTT. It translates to CASSLGHASNQPQHF. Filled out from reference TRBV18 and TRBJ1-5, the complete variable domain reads NAGVMQNPRHLVRRRGQEARLRCSPMKGHSHVYWYRQLPEEGLKFMVYLQKENIIDESGMPKERFSAEFPKEGPSILRIQQVVRGDSAAYFCASSLGHASNQPQHFGDGTRLSIL.